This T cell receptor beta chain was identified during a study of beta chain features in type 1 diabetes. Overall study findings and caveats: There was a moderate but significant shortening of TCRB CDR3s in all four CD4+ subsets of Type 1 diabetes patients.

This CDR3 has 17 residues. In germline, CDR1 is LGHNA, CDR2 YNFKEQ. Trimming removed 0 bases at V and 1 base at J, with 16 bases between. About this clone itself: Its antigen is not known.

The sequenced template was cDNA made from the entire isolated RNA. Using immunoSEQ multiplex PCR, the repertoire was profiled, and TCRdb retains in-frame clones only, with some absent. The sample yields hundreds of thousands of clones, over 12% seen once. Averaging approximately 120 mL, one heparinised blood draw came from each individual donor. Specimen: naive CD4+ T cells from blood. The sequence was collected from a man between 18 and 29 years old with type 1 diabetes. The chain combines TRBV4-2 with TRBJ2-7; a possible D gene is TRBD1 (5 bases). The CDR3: CASSQDQDQGWSYEQYF. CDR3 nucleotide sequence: TGTGCCAGCAGCCAAGACCAAGACCAGGGTTGGTCCTACGAGCAGTACTTC.